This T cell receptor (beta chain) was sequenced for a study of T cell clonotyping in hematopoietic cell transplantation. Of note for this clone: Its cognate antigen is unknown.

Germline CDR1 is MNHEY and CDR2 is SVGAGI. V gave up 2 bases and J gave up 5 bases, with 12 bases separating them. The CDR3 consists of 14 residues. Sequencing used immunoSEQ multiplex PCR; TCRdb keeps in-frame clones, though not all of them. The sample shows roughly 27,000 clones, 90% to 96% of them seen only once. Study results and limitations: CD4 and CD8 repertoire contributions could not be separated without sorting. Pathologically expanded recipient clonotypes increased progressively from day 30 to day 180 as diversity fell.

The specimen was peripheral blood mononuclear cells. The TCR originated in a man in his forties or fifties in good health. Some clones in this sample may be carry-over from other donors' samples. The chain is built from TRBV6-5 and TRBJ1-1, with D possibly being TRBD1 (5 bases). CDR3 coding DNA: TGTGCCAGCAGTTACGGAACGGGGGGTACTGAAGCTTTCTTT. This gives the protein CASSYGTGGTEAFF.